The T cell receptor beta chain described here comes from a study of blood T cell repertoires in COVID-19. At the level of the study: The study drew acute and convalescent COVID-19 samples from the United States, Italy and Spain. The cDNA or gDNA used as material had been derived from T cells, B-cell-depleted T cells, or PBMCs.

Allocation to cohorts depended on clinical history reported by the participants. Germline CDR1 MGHRA, CDR2 YSYEKL. V lost 0 bases and J 2 bases, leaving 14 bases between the germline ends. This CDR3 is 17 amino acids long. Authors' methods: Reference gene primer amplification yielded estimated nucleated cell counts. Assay: immunoSEQ multiplex PCR; the TCRdb copy retains only in-frame clones and omits some. That table furnishes V, J and clone size, whereas the DNA furnished D and trimming. The sample holds about 480,000 clones; over 75% are singletons and the top ten take approximately 1.8%. V gene TRBV4-1 combines with J gene TRBJ1-3; D might be TRBD1 (5 bases). The receptor was isolated from a middle-aged woman who had recovered from COVID-19. The sample taken for sequencing was PBMCs or T cells enriched from blood (not recorded which). The DNA for the CDR3 is TGCGCCAGCAGCCAAGATTCGAGTAGGACAACTGGAAACACCATATATTTT. It is translated as CASSQDSSRTTGNTIYF.